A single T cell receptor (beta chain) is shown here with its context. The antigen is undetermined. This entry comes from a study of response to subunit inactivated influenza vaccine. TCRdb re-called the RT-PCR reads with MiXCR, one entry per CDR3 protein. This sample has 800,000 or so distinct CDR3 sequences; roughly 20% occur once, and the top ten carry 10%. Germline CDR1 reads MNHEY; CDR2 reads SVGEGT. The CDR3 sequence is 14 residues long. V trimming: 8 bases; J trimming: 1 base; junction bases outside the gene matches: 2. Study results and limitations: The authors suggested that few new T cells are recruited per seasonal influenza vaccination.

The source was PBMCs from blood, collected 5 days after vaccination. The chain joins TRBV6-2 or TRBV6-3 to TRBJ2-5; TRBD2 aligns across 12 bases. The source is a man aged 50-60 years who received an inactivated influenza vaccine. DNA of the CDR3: TGTGCCAGCGGACTAGCGGGGATCCAAGAGACCCAGTACTTC. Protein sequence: CASGLAGIQETQYF.